This T cell receptor beta chain was obtained from a study of blood T cell repertoires in COVID-19. Looking at the study overall: Italy, Spain and the United States were the sources of the convalescent and acute COVID-19 samples. PBMCs, B-cell-depleted T cells, or T cells were the source of the cDNA or gDNA that made up the material.

The repertoire was sequenced with immunoSEQ multiplex PCR; TCRdb's copy has only in-frame clones and lacks some. Among some 230,000 clones listed, more than 80% were seen once. Recruits, aged roughly 18 to 89 years, lived in some 25 US areas. Participant-reported clinical history was the basis for cohort assignment. CDR1 is SGHDT, CDR2 YYEEEE, per germline. The CDR3 sequence is 15 residues long. The V gene end was trimmed by 4 bases and the J gene end by 2 bases; junction bases not matched to a gene: 7. V is TRBV5-6 and J is TRBJ1-2; 8 bases align to TRBD1. Sequencing input: PBMCs or T cells enriched from blood (not recorded which). The sequence derives from a woman in her late teens or twenties in a cohort exposed to, infected with or recovered from COVID-19 (not recorded which). The chain's CDR3 is CASSQMDRDNYGYTF. The CDR3 coding sequence is TGTGCCAGCAGCCAAATGGACAGGGACAACTATGGCTACACCTTC.